These 9 T cell receptor beta chains came from one sample sequenced in a study of spatial heterogeneity in lung cancer. Specified time point: blood at routine non-recurrence follow-up after resection. TCRdb passed the 5' RACE reads through MiXCR, listing each CDR3 protein once. The table has roughly 15,000 distinct CDR3 sequences, around 5.9% seen once. Sequencing was performed on PBMCs, taken at follow-up. Receptor source: a male donor with early-stage non-small cell lung cancer.

This clonotype was detected a few times. A clone one base away is much larger, so this may be a read error. The V and J genes are TRBV5-1 and TRBJ2-6, with TRBD1 identical over 7 bases. This CDR3 comprises 15 residues. The germline gives CDR1 SGHRS, CDR2 YFSETQ. CDR3 residues: CVSSRQGSGANVLTF. The CDR3 DNA follows: TGCGTCAGCAGCCGACAGGGCTCTGGGGCCAACGTCCTGACTTTC.

This clonotype came up many times. The rearrangement joins TRBV9 to TRBJ2-7, with D perhaps matching TRBD2 (5 bases). V lost 0 bases, J lost 3 bases, and 10 bases lay in between. CDR1 and CDR2 (germline): SGDLS, YYNGEE. The CDR3 runs 14 residues. In DNA, the CDR3 is TGTGCCAGCAGCGTAGGGGATCGGGGCTACGAGCAGTACTTC. Amino acids: CASSVGDRGYEQYF.

This clonotype appeared many times. J is TRBJ1-1 and V is TRBV20-1; no definite D call. Trimming cost V 6 bases and J 11 bases, with 13 bases left between them. This CDR3 is built from 10 residues. CDR1 is DFQATT, CDR2 SNEGSKA, per germline (reference sequence). The CDR3 DNA is TGCAGTGCCCCTAAGGTGTTTGCTTTCTTT. It encodes CSAPKVFAFF.

DNA of the CDR3: TGTGCCAGCAGCTTTGTCCAGTCAGGAAACACCATATATTTT. Residues: CASSFVQSGNTIYF. The V and J genes are TRBV11-2 and TRBJ1-3; unclear D gene. This CDR3 has 14 residues. Trimming shortened V by 3 bases and J by 4 bases, and 10 bases separated the two germline ends. Germline V gives CDR1 SGHAT, CDR2 FQNNGV. Variable domain in full (rest from reference TRBV11-2 and TRBJ1-3): EAGVAQSPRYKIIEKRQSVAFWCNPISGHATLYWYQQILGQGPKLLIQFQNNGVVDDSQLPKDRFSAERLKGVDSTLKIQPAKLEDSAVYLCASSFVQSGNTIYFGEGSWLTVV.

This clonotype was counted at least ten times. V and J are TRBV5-4 and TRBJ1-3, with D tentatively TRBD1 (6 bases). This CDR3 is built from 14 residues. From germline, CDR1 is SGHNT and CDR2 YYREEE (reference sequence). V lost 4 bases to trimming and J lost 4 bases, with 12 bases between them. The CDR3 sequence: CASSARTDGNTIYF. CDR3 coding DNA: TGTGCCAGCAGCGCCCGGACAGACGGAAACACCATATATTTT.

This clonotype was seen only a few times. The chain employs TRBV7-2 and TRBJ1-6; the D is unclear. Trimming cost V 5 bases and J 4 bases, with 9 bases left between them. CDR3 size: 14 residues. The germline CDR1 and CDR2 sequences are SGHTA and FQGNSA. The CDR3 loop is CASSLLSYNSPLHF. The CDR3 DNA reads as TGTGCCAGCAGCCTACTGAGTTATAATTCACCCCTCCACTTT.

This clonotype occurred many times. The chain has TRBV6-5 and TRBJ1-4; D is possibly TRBD1 (6 bases). CDR3 size: 16 residues. Germline loops: CDR1 MNHEY, CDR2 SVGAGI. Trimming removed 5 bases from V and 10 bases from J, with 23 bases in between. Here the CDR3 reads CASSNPLGAGAGKLFF. The CDR3 region has the DNA TGTGCCAGCAGTAACCCCCTGGGGGCAGGGGCGGGAAAACTGTTTTTT.

This clonotype was seen many times. V gene TRBV9 combines with J gene TRBJ2-3, with 8 bases that match TRBD1. V was pared by 5 bases and J by 1 base, with 18 bases of the junction left unmatched. The CDR3 is made up of 19 amino acids. Germline lookup yields CDR1 SGDLS and CDR2 YYNGEE. CDR3 region: CASRVPGQGNHVGTDTQYF. CDR3 bases: TGTGCCAGCAGAGTCCCCGGACAGGGCAACCATGTGGGCACAGATACGCAGTATTTT.

This clonotype was recorded a few times. This rearrangement joins TRBV27 to TRBJ2-5; maybe TRBD1 (6 bases). Trimming pared 3 bases from V and 5 bases from J, leaving 13 bases between. CDR1 and CDR2 from the germline V gene are MNHEY and SMNVEV (reference sequence). CDR3 length: 14 residues. CDR3 sequence: CASSFHGQRETQYF. The CDR3 DNA is TGTGCCAGCAGTTTTCACGGACAGAGGGAGACCCAGTACTTC.